The 9 T cell receptor beta chains reported below all come from one sample, sequenced in a study of beta chain features in type 1 diabetes. The investigators reverse transcribed all of the isolated RNA, so they sequenced expressed TCRB transcripts. The data were produced by immunoSEQ multiplex PCR, yet TCRdb's version contains in-frame clones alone and is incomplete. The sample holds hundreds of thousands of clones, 9.5% to 11% seen once. The sample consisted of naive CD4+ T cells from blood. Receptors were obtained from a woman aged 30 to 39 in good health.

This clone was found a few times. The chain links TRBV6-5 to TRBJ2-7, with D hard to call. CDR1 and CDR2 (germline): MNHEY, SVGAGI. The CDR3 runs 10 residues. Trimming left V 8 bases short and J 6 bases short, with 8 bases between. CDR3 residues: CASGSLEQYF. The CDR3 DNA reads as TGTGCCAGCGGCTCTCTCGAGCAGTACTTC.

In its sample, this clone was seen a few times. V gene TRBV7-9 combines with J gene TRBJ1-5, with 8 positions matching TRBD1. The germline V gene has CDR1 SEHNR and CDR2 FQNEAQ (reference sequence). This CDR3 comprises 13 residues. V shed 8 bases, J shed 3 bases, and the junction held 3 bases outside the gene matches. CDR3 DNA sequence: TGTGCCAGCGGGACAGGTACCAATCAGCCCCAGCATTTT. It specifies CASGTGTNQPQHF.

The chain combines TRBV7-9 with TRBJ2-3, with TRBD2 matching 9 bases. CDR3 length equals 17 residues. Trimming cost V 4 bases and J 1 base; bases outside gene matches: 9. Germline loops: CDR1 SEHNR, CDR2 FQNEAQ (reference sequence). The CDR3 loop reads CASSSQASSGGTDTQYF. Here the CDR3 DNA reads TGTGCCAGCAGCTCCCAAGCCTCTAGCGGGGGCACAGATACGCAGTATTTT.

This clone has only a few counts. The CDR3 here is CASSPYRLGSSYNEQFF. The CDR3 DNA reads TGTGCCAGCAGCCCTTATCGCTTAGGGAGCTCCTACAATGAGCAGTTCTTC. The chain recombines TRBV14 with TRBJ2-1, with D tentatively TRBD2 (5 bases). The CDR3 is made up of 17 amino acids. The ends were cut back, 4 bases at V and 0 bases at J, with 16 bases in the middle. Per germline, CDR1 SGHDN and CDR2 FVKESK.

This clone was detected a few times. The gene calls are TRBV18 and TRBJ2-5, with TRBD2 identical over 7 bases. J lost 0 bases, V lost 3 bases, and 4 bases had no gene match. CDR1 KGHSH and CDR2 LQKENI come from the germline V gene. The CDR3 spans 15 residues. The CDR3 loop reads CASSPREGHQETQYF. CDR3 DNA: TGTGCCAGCTCACCCAGGGAGGGCCACCAAGAGACCCAGTACTTC.

This clone was picked up a small number of times. This chain links TRBV9 with TRBJ2-7; a possible D gene is TRBD1 (5 bases). V lost 4 bases and J 2 bases, leaving 16 bases between the germline ends. The CDR3 length is 15 residues. Germline V gene data show CDR1 as SGDLS and CDR2 as YYNGEE. The CDR3, as DNA: TGTGCCAGCAGCAAGCGACAGTCCCCAACCTACGAGCAGTACTTC. Amino acid sequence: CASSKRQSPTYEQYF.

A remark on this clone: The same CDR3 can be traced to other DNA sequences in this sample. This rearrangement joins TRBV28 to TRBJ2-7; D unclear. Trimming pared 4 bases from V and 4 bases from J, leaving 8 bases between. Germline lookup yields CDR1 MDHEN and CDR2 SYDVKM. The CDR3 consists of 12 residues. Written as DNA, the CDR3 is TGTGCCAGCAGTTCCAACTCTTACGAGCAGTACTTC. It codes for CASSSNSYEQYF. Complete variable domain (other parts from reference TRBV28 and TRBJ2-7): DVKVTQSSRYLVKRTGEKVFLECVQDMDHENMFWYRQDPGLGLRLIYFSYDVKMKEKGDIPEGYSVSREKKERFSLILESASTNQTSMYLCASSSNSYEQYFGPGTRLTVT.

The chain has TRBV30 and TRBJ1-3; the D is unclear. V dropped 2 bases and J dropped 0 bases, with 11 bases sitting between them. The CDR3 runs 15 residues. Germline V CDR1 and CDR2: GTSNPN, SVGIG (reference sequence). CDR3 bases: TGTGCCTGGAGTATATCGGAGGTCTCTGGAAACACCATATATTTT. Protein sequence: CAWSISEVSGNTIYF.

This rearrangement joins TRBV7-8 to TRBJ2-3; TRBD1 agrees at 10 bases. From germline, CDR1 is SGHVS and CDR2 FQNEAQ. The ends lost 2 bases at V and 3 bases at J; junction bases unmatched: 5. CDR3 length: 16 amino acids. The CDR3 nucleotides read TGTGCCAGCAGCTTACGCAGGGACAGGGGAACAGATACGCAGTATTTT. Protein sequence: CASSLRRDRGTDTQYF.